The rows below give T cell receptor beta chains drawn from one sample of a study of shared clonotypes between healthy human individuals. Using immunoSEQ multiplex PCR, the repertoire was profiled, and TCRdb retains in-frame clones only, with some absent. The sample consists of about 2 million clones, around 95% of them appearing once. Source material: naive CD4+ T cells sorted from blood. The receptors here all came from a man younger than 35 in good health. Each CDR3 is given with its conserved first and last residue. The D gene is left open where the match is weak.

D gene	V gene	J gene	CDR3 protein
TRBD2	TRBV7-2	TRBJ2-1	CASSLTFGLAAYNEQFF
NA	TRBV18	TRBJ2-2	CASLREYTGELFF
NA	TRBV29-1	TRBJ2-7	CSARRTDYEQYF
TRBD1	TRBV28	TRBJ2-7	CASSRGTGYEQYF
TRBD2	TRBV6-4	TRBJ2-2	CASSVRSGGTTGELFF
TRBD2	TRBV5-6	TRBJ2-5	CASSLGLAGPTGETQYF
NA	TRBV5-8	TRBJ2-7	CASSLAGVPSYEQYF
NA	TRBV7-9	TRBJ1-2	CASTGPGFYGYTF
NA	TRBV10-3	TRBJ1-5	CAIQKGGTNQPQHF
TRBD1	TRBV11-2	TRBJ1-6	CASRTGTGFHSPLHF
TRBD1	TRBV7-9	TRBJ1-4	CASSLGQLNEKLFF
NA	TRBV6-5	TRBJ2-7	CASSGGMTASYEQYF
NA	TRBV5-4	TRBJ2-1	CASSLVGGGLGNEQFF
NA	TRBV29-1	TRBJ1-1	CSGTVGDTEAFF
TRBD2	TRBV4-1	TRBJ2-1	CASSQVAGGYNEQFF
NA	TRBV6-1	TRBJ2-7	CASSRVDFTYEQYF
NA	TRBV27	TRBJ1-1	CASRTNSNTEAFF
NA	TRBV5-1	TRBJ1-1	CASSFRLGENTEAFF
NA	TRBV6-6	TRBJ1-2	CASTYGAGPNYGYTF
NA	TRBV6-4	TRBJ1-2	CASSDHLGSGYGYTF
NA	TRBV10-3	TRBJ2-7	CAISDLAAYEQYF
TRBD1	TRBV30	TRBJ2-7	CAWTGTGPYEQYF
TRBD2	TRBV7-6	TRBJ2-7	CASRGFGLAGEWYF
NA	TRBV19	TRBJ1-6	CASSIYRAGDSPLHF
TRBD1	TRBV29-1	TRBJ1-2	CSVDPGQNYGYTF
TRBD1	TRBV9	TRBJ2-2	CASKRGQGDTGELFF
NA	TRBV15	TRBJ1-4	CATSRGSGEMNEKLFF
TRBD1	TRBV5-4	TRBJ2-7	CASSSQGAYEQYF
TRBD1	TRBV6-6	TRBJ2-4	CASSIGQGLAKNIQYF
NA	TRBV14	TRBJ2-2	CASSPYRGSYGELFF
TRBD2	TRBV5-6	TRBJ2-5	CASSLPGLQETQYF
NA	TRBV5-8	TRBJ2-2	CASSLMYGQTTGELFF
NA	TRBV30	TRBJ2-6	CAWSVGVNVWANVLTF
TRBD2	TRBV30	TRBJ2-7	CAWSVGSGPTYEQYF
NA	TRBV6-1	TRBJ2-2	CASSESIARGELFF
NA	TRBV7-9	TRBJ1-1	CALNGQRPEAFF
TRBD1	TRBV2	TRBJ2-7	CASSGTGLGSYEQYF